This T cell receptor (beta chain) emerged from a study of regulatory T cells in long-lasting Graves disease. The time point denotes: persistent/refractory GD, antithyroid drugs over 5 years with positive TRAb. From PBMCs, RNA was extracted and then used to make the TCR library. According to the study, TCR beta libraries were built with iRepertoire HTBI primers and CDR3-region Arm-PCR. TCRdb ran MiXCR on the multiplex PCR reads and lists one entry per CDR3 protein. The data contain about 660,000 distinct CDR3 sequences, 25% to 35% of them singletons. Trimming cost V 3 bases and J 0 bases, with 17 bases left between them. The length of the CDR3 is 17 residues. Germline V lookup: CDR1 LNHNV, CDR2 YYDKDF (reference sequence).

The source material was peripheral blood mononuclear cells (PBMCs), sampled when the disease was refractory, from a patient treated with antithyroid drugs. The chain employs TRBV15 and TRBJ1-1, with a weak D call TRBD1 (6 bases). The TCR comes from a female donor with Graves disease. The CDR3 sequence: CATSRGPRTDLNTEAFF. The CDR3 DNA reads TGTGCCACCAGCAGGGGACCACGGACAGACCTGAACACTGAAGCTTTCTTT.